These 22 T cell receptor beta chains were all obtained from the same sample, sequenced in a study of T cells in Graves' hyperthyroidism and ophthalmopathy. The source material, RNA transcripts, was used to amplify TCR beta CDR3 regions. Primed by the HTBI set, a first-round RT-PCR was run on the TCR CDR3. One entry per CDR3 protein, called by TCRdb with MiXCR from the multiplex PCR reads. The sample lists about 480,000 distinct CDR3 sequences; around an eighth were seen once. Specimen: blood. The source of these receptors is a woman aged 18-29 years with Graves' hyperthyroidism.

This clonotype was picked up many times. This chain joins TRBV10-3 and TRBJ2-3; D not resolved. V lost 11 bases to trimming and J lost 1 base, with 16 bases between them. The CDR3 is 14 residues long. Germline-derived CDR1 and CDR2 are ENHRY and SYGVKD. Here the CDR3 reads CASEASERTDTQYF. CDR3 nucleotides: TGTGCCTCCGAGGCCAGCGAACGCACAGATACGCAGTATTTT.

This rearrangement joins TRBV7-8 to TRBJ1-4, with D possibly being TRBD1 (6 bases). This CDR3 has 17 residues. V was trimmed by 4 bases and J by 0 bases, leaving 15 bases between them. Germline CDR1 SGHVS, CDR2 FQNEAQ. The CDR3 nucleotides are TGTGCCAGCAGCTCAGGTCAGGGGACGGCAACTAATGAAAAACTGTTTTTT. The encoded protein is CASSSGQGTATNEKLFF.

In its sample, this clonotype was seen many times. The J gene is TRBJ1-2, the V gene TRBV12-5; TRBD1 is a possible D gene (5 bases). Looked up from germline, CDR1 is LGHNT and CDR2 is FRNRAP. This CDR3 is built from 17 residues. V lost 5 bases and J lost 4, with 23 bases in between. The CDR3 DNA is TGTGCTAGTGGTCTGCGAGCATCAGGGCGTACGCCCTATGGCTACACCTTC. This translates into CASGLRASGRTPYGYTF.

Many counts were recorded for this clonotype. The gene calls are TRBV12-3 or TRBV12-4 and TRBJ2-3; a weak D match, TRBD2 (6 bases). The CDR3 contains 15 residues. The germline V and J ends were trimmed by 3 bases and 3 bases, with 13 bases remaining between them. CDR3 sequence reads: CASSFGREATDTQYF. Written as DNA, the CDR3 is TGTGCCAGCAGTTTCGGGCGGGAAGCAACAGATACGCAGTATTTT.

The CDR3: CASKRMENTGELFF. The CDR3 DNA reads TGTGCCAGCAAAAGAATGGAGAACACCGGGGAGCTGTTTTTT. This chain uses TRBV2 with TRBJ2-2; D unresolved. This CDR3 region has 14 residues. Trimming removed 7 bases at V and 1 base at J, with 10 bases between. Per the germline V gene, CDR1 is SNHLY and CDR2 is FYNNEI.

CDR3 sequence (DNA): TGCGCCAGCAGCCACCCCCTTGGGGGGGGTCGGAGTAATCAGCCCCAGCATTTT. The encoded protein is CASSHPLGGGRSNQPQHF. The J gene is TRBJ1-5, the V gene TRBV4-1, with D perhaps TRBD1 (5 bases). The CDR3 covers 18 residues. V dropped 3 bases and J dropped 4 bases, with 22 bases sitting between them. CDR1 and CDR2 from the germline V gene are MGHRA and YSYEKL.

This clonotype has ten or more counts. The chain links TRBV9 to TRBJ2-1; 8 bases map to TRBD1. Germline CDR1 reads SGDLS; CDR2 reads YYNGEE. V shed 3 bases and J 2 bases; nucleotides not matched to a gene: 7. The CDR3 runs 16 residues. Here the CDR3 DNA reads TGTGCCAGCAGCGCATCAGGACAGGGTACCTACAATGAGCAGTTCTTC. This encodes CASSASGQGTYNEQFF. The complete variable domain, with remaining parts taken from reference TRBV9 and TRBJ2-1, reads DSGVTQTPKHLITATGQRVTLRCSPRSGDLSVYWYQQSLDQGLQFLIQYYNGEERAKGNILERFSAQQFPDLHSELNLSSLELGDSALYFCASSASGQGTYNEQFFGPGTRLTVL.

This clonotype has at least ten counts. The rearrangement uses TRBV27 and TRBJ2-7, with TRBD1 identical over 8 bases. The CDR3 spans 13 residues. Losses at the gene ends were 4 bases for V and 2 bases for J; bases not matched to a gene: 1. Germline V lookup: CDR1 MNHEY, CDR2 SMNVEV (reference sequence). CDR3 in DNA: TGTGCCAGCAGTTGGGACAGGACCTACGAGCAGTACTTC. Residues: CASSWDRTYEQYF.

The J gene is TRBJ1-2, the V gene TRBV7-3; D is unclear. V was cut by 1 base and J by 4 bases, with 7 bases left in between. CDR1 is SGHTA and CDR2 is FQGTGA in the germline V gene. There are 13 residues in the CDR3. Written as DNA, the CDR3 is TGTGCCAGCAGCTTAAACGGGTTCTATGGCTACACCTTC. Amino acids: CASSLNGFYGYTF.

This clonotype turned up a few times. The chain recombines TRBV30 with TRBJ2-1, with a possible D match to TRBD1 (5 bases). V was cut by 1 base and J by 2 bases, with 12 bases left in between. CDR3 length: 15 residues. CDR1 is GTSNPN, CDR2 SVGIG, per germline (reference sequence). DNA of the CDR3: TGTGCCTGGAGTGGAATAGTGGGGCCCTACAATGAGCAGTTCTTC. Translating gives CAWSGIVGPYNEQFF.

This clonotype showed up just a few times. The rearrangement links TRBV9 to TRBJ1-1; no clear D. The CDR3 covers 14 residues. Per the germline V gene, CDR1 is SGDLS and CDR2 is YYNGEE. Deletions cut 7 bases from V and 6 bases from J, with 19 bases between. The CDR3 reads CASPRRTGGSEAFF. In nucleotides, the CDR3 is TGTGCCAGCCCTCGGAGGACCGGAGGCTCTGAAGCTTTCTTT.

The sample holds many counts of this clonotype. CDR3 coding DNA: TGTGCCAGCAGCTTAAGAGGAGGCCCAGCGAGTCAAGAGACCCAGTACTTC. Its protein is CASSLRGGPASQETQYF. The chain couples TRBV11-3 to TRBJ2-5; possible D gene TRBD2, 5 bases. The V end was cut by 2 bases, the J end by 2 bases, with 18 bases between. CDR3 length: 17 amino acids. CDR1 and CDR2 from the germline V gene are SGHNT and YENEEA.

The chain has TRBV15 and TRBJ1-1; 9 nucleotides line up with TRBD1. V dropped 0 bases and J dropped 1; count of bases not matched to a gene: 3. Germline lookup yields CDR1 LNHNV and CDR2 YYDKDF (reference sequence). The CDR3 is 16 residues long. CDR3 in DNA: TGTGCCACCAGCAGAGATGAGGACAGGGGGAACACTGAAGCTTTCTTT. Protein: CATSRDEDRGNTEAFF.

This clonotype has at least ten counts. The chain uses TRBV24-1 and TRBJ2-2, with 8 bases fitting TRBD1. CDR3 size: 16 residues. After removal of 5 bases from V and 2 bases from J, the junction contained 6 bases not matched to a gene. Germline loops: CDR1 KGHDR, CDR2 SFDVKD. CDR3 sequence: CATSGDRPTNTGELFF. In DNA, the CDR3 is TGTGCCACCAGTGGGGACAGGCCTACTAACACCGGGGAGCTGTTTTTT.

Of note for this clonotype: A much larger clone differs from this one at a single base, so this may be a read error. The CDR3 spells CASNRSPNTDAFF. DNA for the CDR3: TGTGCCAGCAACAGGAGCCCGAACACTGATGCTTTCTTT. The rearrangement uses TRBV12-3 or TRBV12-4 and TRBJ1-1; D is possibly TRBD1 (5 bases). There are 13 residues in the CDR3.

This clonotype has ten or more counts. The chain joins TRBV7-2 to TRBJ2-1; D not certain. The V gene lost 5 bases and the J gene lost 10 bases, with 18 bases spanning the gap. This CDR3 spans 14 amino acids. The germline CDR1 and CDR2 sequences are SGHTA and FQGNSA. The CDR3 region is CASSTRAPFGEQFF. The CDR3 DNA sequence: TGTGCCAGCAGCACCCGGGCTCCTTTCGGGGAGCAGTTCTTC.

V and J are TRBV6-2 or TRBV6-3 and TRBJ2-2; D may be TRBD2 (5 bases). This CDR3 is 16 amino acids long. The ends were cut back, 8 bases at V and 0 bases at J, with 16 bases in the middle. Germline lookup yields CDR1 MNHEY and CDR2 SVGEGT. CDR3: CASPLSSSANTGELFF. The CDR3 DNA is TGTGCCAGCCCCCTCTCTAGCAGCGCGAACACCGGGGAGCTGTTTTTT.

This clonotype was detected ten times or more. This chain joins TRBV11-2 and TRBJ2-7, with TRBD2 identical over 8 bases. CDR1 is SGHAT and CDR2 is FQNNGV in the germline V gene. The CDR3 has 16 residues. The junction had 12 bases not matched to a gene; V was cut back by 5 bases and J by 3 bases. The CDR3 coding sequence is TGTGCCAGCAGCCCCCTCGCCGGGAGGGTTATCTACGAGCAGTACTTC. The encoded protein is CASSPLAGRVIYEQYF.

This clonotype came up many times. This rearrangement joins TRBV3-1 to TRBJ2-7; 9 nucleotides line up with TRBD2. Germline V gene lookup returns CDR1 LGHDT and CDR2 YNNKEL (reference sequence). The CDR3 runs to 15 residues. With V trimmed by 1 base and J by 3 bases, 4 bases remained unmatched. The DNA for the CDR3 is TGTGCCAGCAGCCAAGGACTAGCGGAGATCTACGAGCAGTACTTC. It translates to CASSQGLAEIYEQYF.

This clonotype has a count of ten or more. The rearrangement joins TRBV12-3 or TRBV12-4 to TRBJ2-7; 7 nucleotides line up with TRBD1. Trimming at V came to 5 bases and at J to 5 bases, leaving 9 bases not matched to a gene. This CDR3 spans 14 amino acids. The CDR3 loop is CASSPGQTPHEQYF. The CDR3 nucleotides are TGTGCCAGCAGTCCGGGACAGACCCCTCACGAGCAGTACTTC.

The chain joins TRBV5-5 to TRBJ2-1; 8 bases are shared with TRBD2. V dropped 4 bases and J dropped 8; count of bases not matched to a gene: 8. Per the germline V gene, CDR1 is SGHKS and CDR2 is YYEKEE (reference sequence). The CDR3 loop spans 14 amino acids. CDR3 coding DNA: TGTGCCAGCAGCCTCGGGAGGGCCTCTCATGAGCAGTTCTTC. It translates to CASSLGRASHEQFF. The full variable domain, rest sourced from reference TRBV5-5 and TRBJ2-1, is DAGVTQSPTHLIKTRGQQVTLRCSPISGHKSVSWYQQVLGQGPQFIFQYYEKEERGRGNFPDRFSARQFPNYSSELNVNALLLGDSALYLCASSLGRASHEQFFGPGTRLTVL.

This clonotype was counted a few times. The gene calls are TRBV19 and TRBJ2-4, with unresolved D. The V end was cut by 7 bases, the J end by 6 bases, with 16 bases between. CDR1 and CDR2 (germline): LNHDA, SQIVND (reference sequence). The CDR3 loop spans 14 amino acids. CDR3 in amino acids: CASKFEDSRNIQYF. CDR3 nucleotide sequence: TGTGCCAGTAAATTCGAGGATTCGAGAAACATTCAGTACTTC.